This T cell receptor beta chain was recorded in a study of identical twins. Whole-study results and caveats: An excess of low generation probability was shown by twin-shared out-of-frame alpha sequences. Sequences that were beta out-of-frame showed weaker excess twin sharing. Insertions were reduced in abundant cord blood beta clonotypes but not in memory repertoires.

CDR3 length equals 13 residues. Trimming took off 5 bases at V and 2 bases at J, with 9 bases between the two ends. Germline CDR1 reads LNHNV; CDR2 reads YYDKDF (reference sequence). A single record per CDR3 protein comes from TCRdb applying MiXCR to the 5' RACE reads. The data show 1.5 million to 2 million distinct CDR3 sequences, with roughly 35% seen just once and approximately 0.25% held by the top ten. As regards this clonotype: Its antigen is still unknown.

The TCR was taken from a newborn girl in good health. The chain is built from TRBV15 and TRBJ1-1, with D unclear. Input material: cord blood. The CDR3 nucleotides read TGTGCCACCAGCCCGAGTATTAACACTGAAGCTTTCTTT. Its translation: CATSPSINTEAFF.